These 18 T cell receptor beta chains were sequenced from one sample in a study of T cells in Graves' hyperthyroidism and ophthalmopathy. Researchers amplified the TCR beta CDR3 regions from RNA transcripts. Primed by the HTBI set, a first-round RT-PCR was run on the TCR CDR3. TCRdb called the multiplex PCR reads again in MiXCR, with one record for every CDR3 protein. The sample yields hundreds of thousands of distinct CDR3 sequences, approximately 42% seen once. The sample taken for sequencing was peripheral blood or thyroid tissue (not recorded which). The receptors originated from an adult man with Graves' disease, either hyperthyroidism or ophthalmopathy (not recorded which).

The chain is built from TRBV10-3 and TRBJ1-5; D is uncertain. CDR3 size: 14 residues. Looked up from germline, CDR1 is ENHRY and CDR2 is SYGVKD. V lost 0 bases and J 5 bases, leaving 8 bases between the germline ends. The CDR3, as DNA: TGTGCCATCAGTGAGTCAGGGTCGGATCAGCCCCAGCATTTT. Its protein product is CAISESGSDQPQHF.

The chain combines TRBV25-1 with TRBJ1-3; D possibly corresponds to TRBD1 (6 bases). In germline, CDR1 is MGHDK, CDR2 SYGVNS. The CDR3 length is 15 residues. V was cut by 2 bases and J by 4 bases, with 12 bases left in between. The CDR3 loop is CASSEPGGEGNTIYF. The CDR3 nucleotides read TGTGCCAGCAGTGAACCGGGGGGCGAAGGAAACACCATATATTTT.

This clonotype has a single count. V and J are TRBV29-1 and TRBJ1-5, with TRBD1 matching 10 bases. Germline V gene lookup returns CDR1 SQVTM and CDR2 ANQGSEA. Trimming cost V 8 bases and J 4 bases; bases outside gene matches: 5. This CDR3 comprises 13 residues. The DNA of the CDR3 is TGCAGCCTGGGGACAGGGGTAAATCAGCCCCAGCATTTT. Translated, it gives CSLGTGVNQPQHF.

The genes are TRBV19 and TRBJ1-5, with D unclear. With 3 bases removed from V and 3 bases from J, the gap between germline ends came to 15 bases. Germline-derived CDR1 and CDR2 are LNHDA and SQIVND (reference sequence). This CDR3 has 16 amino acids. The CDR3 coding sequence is TGTGCCAGTAGTATTAGGCACAGTGATTTCAATCAGCCCCAGCATTTT. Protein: CASSIRHSDFNQPQHF. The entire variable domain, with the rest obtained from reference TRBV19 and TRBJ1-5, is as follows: DGGITQSPKYLFRKEGQNVTLSCEQNLNHDAMYWYRQDPGQGLRLIYYSQIVNDFQKGDIAEGYSVSREKKESFPLTVTSAQKNPTAFYLCASSIRHSDFNQPQHFGDGTRLSIL.

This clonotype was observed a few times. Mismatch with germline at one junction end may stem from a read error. The CDR3 DNA follows: TGCAGTGCGAGAGAACAGGGGCGGACTGAAGCTTTCTTT. As protein: CSAREQGRTEAFF. The V and J genes are TRBV20-1 and TRBJ1-1, with 7 bases lining up with TRBD1. The CDR3 totals 13 residues. Germline V gene data show CDR1 as DFQATT and CDR2 as SNEGSKA (reference sequence).

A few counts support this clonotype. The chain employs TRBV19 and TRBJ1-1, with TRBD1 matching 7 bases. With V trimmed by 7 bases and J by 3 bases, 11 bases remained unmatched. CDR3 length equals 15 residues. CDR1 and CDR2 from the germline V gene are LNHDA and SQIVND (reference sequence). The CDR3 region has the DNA TGTGCCAGTAAATTCGACAGGGTGGTTTACACTGAAGCTTTCTTT. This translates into CASKFDRVVYTEAFF. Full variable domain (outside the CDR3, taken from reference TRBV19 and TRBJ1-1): DGGITQSPKYLFRKEGQNVTLSCEQNLNHDAMYWYRQDPGQGLRLIYYSQIVNDFQKGDIAEGYSVSREKKESFPLTVTSAQKNPTAFYLCASKFDRVVYTEAFFGQGTRLTVV.

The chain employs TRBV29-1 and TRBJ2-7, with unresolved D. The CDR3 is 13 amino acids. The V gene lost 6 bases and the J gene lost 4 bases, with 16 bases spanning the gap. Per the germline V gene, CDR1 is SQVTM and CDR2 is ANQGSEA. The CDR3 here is CSVAQNLPYEQYF. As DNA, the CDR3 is TGCAGCGTAGCCCAGAACTTACCGTACGAGCAGTACTTC.

CDR3 DNA sequence: TGTGCCAGCAGCCACGGGACCCAAGAGACCCAGTACTTC. Translating gives CASSHGTQETQYF. This sequence joins TRBV7-9 and TRBJ2-5; D possibly matches TRBD1 or TRBD2 (5 bases each). Trimming removed 5 bases at V and 1 base at J, with 8 bases between. The germline V gene encodes CDR1 SEHNR and CDR2 FQNEAQ (reference sequence). CDR3 length: 13 amino acids. The full variable domain, with the rest looked up from reference TRBV7-9 and TRBJ2-5, is DTGVSQNPRHKITKRGQNVTFRCDPISEHNRLYWYRQTLGQGPEFLTYFQNEAQLEKSRLLSDRFSAERPKGSFSTLEIQRTEQGDSAMYLCASSHGTQETQYFGPGTRLLVL.

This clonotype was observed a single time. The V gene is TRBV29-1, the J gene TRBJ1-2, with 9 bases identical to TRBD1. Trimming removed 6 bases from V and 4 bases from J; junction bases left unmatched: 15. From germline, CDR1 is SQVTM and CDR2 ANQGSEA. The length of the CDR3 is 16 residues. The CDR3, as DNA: TGCAGCGTCAGCAGTGGGGTGACGGGACAGGGCTATGGCTACACCTTC. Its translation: CSVSSGVTGQGYGYTF.

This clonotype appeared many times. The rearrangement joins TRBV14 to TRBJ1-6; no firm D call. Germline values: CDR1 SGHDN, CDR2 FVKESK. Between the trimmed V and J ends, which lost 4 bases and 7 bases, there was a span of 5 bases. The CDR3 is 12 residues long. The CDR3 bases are TGTGCCAGCAGCCTCCAAAATTCACCCCTCCACTTT. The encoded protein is CASSLQNSPLHF.

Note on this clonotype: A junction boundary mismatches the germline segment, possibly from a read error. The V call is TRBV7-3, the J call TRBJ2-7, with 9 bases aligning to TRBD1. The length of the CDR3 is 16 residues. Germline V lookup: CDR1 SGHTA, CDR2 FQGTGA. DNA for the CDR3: TGCGCCAGCAGCCAAGAGTATCCGGGACAGGGCTACGAGCAGTACTTC. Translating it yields CASSQEYPGQGYEQYF.

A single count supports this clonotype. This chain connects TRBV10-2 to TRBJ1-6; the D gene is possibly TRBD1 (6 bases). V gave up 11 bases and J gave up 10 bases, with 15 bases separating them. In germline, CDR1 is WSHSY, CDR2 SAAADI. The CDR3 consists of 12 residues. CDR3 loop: CAGGGVESPLHF. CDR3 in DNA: TGCGCCGGAGGGGGGGTGGAATCACCCCTCCACTTT.

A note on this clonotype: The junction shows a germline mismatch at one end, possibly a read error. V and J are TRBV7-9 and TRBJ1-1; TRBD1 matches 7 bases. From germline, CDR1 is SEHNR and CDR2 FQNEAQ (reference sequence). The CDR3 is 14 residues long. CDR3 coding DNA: TGTGTCAGCAGCTTAAAGACAGGGCGCACTGAAGCTTTCTTT. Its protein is CVSSLKTGRTEAFF.

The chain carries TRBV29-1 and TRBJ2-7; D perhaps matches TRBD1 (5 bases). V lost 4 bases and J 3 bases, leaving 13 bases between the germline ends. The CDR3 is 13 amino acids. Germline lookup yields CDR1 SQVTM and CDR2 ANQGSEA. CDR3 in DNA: TGCAGCGTTGGTGCCAGGGATCTCTACGAGCAGTACTTC. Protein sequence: CSVGARDLYEQYF.

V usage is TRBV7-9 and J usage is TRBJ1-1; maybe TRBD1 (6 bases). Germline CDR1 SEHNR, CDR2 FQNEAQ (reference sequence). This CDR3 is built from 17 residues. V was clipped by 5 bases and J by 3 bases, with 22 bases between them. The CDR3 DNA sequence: TGTGCCAGCAGCCCCTTCCCCGGCCTATCAGGGGACACTGAAGCTTTCTTT. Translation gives CASSPFPGLSGDTEAFF.

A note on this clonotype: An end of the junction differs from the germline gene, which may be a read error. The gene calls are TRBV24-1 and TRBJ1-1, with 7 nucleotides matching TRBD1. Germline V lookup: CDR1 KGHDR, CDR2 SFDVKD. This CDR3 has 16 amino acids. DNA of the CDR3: TGTGCCAGCAGTTCCGTCCTAACAGGGGTTAGGACTGAAGCTTTCTTT. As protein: CASSSVLTGVRTEAFF.

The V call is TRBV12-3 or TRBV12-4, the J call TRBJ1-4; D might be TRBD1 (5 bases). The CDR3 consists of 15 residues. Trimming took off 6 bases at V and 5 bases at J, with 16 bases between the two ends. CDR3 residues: CASRLQGGRNEKLFF. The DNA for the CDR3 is TGTGCCAGCAGACTCCAGGGCGGGAGAAATGAAAAACTGTTTTTT.

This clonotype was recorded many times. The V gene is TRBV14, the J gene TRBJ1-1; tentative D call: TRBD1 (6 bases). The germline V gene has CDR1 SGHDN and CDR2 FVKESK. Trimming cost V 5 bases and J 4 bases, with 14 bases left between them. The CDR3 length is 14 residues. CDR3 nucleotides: TGTGCCAGCAGCGAGGACAGCCGGGCCACTGAAGCTTTCTTT. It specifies CASSEDSRATEAFF.